A selection of T cell receptor beta chains follows, all from one sample in a study of T cell responses to AZD1222 COVID-19 vaccine. Profiling relied on immunoSEQ multiplex PCR, and the TCRdb table lists in-frame clones only, not all of them. The sample lists fewer than 120,000 clones, roughly 89% occurring once. Sequences were derived from peripheral blood, sampled 28 days after the second AZD1222 dose. These receptors originate from an adult who received the AZD1222 COVID-19 vaccine. The CDR3 runs from the conserved cysteine through the conserved F or W. Each record gives: D gene, V gene, J gene, clone size, CDR3 DNA, CDR3 protein. The D gene is left open where the match is weak. Rows may omit the clone size; those that give it use once, few, many or a size class.

NA,TRBV11-3,TRBJ1-1,once,TGTGCCAGCAGCGGTCGACGTGGGCGCACTGAAGCTTTCTTT,CASSGRRGRTEAFF
NA,TRBV5-5,TRBJ2-2,NA,TGTGCCAGCAGCGGGTTAGCCTCCGCGAACACCGGGGAGCTGTTTTTT,CASSGLASANTGELFF
TRBD1,TRBV18,TRBJ1-1,NA,TGTGCCAGCTCAGAACAGGGGGACACTGAAGCTTTCTTT,CASSEQGDTEAFF
NA,TRBV14,TRBJ1-3,NA,TGTGCCAGCAGCCAAGGTGGAGGAAACACCATATATTTT,CASSQGGGNTIYF
NA,TRBV18,TRBJ2-5,once,TGTGCCAGCTCACGGAATCAAGAGACCCAGTACTTC,CASSRNQETQYF
NA,TRBV3-1/TRBV3-2,TRBJ2-7,NA,TGTGCCAGCAGCCCGGGACGGACATCCTACGAGCAGTACTTC,CASSPGRTSYEQYF
NA,TRBV6-5,TRBJ2-5,NA,TGTGCCAGCGCGGACATGCAAGAGACCCAGTACTTC,CASADMQETQYF
NA,TRBV7-9,TRBJ2-3,NA,TGTGCCAGCAGCTTAGGAGGGACCCCACTCGAGTATTTT,CASSLGGTPLEYF
NA,TRBV29-1,TRBJ1-1,once,TGCAGCGTCCAGCTTTCTGAGCTCACTGAAGCTTTCTTT,CSVQLSELTEAFF
NA,TRBV6-5,TRBJ1-5,NA,TGTGCCAGCAGTACCCAAGGAAATAGCAATCAGCCCCAGCATTTT,CASSTQGNSNQPQHF
NA,TRBV20-1,TRBJ2-7,NA,TGCAGTGCTGGGCCGAGGGAGCAGTACTTC,CSAGPREQYF
NA,TRBV19,TRBJ1-4,NA,TGTGCCAGTAGGGTCCAGGGAAATGAAAAACTGTTTTTT,CASRVQGNEKLFF
NA,TRBV7-8,TRBJ1-2,NA,TGTGCCAGCAGCTTATCCGCCGTGGGAGGGTATGGCTACACCTTC,CASSLSAVGGYGYTF
NA,TRBV7-2,TRBJ2-1,NA,TGTGCCAGCAGCTTTAGCGGAGAGCCTTACAATGAGCAGTTCTTC,CASSFSGEPYNEQFF
NA,TRBV4-1,TRBJ1-5,NA,TGCGCCAGCAGCCAATATTTTCTAAGCAGGGCAACTCAGCCCCAGCATTTT,CASSQYFLSRATQPQHF
NA,TRBV9,TRBJ2-3,NA,TGTGCCAGCAGCGCCAGCTCTAGCACAGATACGCAGTATTTT,CASSASSSTDTQYF
NA,TRBV5-1,TRBJ2-7,NA,TGCGCCAGCAGCTTGGGACCGGGGACCTACGAGCAGTACTTC,CASSLGPGTYEQYF
TRBD2,TRBV5-1,TRBJ2-3,NA,TGCGCCAGCAGCCAAGCGGGAGTCGAGGATACGCAGTATTTT,CASSQAGVEDTQYF